The next 27 T cell receptor beta chains were all read from a single sample in a study of T cell repertoires in cytomegalovirus infection. TCRdb reprocessed the reads with MiXCR, giving one entry per CDR3 protein. The data contain approximately 200,000 distinct CDR3 sequences, roughly 20% of them seen just once; the ten biggest clones take up about 18%. Specimen: CD8+ T cells from PBMCs. The receptor source for this set is a human donor in good health (CMV status not recorded). Some clones in this sample may be carry-over from other donors' samples.

This chain uses TRBV12-3 or TRBV12-4 with TRBJ2-1, with TRBD1 matching over 10 bases. CDR3 length: 15 residues. J was trimmed by 6 bases and V by 8 bases; bases with no gene match: 10. CDR3 in DNA: TGTGCCAGCGCTACCGGGACAGGGGCCTCCAATGAGCAGTTCTTC. Protein product: CASATGTGASNEQFF.

This clonotype was seen a handful of times. The chain joins TRBV29-1 to TRBJ1-3; TRBD1 matches 8 bases. J gave up 3 bases and V 6 bases, and 4 bases lay outside the gene matches. Germline assignment: CDR1 SQVTM and CDR2 ANQGSEA. The CDR3 is 13 residues long. CDR3 amino acids: CSVKQGDGNTIYF. CDR3 sequence (DNA): TGCAGCGTCAAACAGGGGGATGGAAACACCATATATTTT.

This clonotype was seen many times. This rearrangement joins TRBV20-1 to TRBJ1-6, with TRBD1 matching 7 bases. After removal of 5 bases from V and 0 bases from J, the junction contained 10 bases not matched to a gene. The germline V gene has CDR1 DFQATT and CDR2 SNEGSKA (reference sequence). The length of the CDR3 is 17 residues. This CDR3 is CSAERTGASSYNSPLHF. The CDR3 DNA follows: TGCAGTGCTGAGAGGACAGGAGCTAGCTCCTATAATTCACCCCTCCACTTT.

V usage is TRBV28 and J usage is TRBJ2-2, with TRBD1 matching over 10 bases. V shed 6 bases and J 5 bases; nucleotides not matched to a gene: 6. CDR1 and CDR2 from the germline V gene are MDHEN and SYDVKM. CDR3 length equals 15 residues. CDR3 residues: CASRRQGAGTGELFF. CDR3 nucleotide sequence: TGTGCCAGCAGACGACAGGGGGCTGGGACCGGGGAGCTGTTTTTT.

This clonotype occurred many times. The chain couples TRBV12-3 or TRBV12-4 to TRBJ2-1; D gene unclear. Trimming stripped 5 bases from V and 8 bases from J, with 10 bases between. This CDR3 spans 12 amino acids. CDR3 nucleotides: TGTGCCAGCAGTGGCCGGTGGTATGAGCAGTTCTTC. Protein: CASSGRWYEQFF.

This clonotype came up many times. The V and J genes are TRBV12-3 or TRBV12-4 and TRBJ1-2; D is perhaps TRBD1 (6 bases). The V end lost 2 bases, the J end lost 3 bases, and 19 bases lay between the germline ends. CDR3 size: 17 residues. The CDR3: CASSLSAGVAIDYGYTF. CDR3 nucleotide sequence: TGTGCCAGCAGTTTATCGGCAGGGGTGGCAATTGACTATGGCTACACCTTC.

This clonotype appeared many times. The chain joins TRBV7-9 to TRBJ2-1; D is ambiguous. Trimming took 5 bases from V and 5 from J, leaving 10 bases between them. The CDR3 length is 13 residues. The germline V gene encodes CDR1 SEHNR and CDR2 FQNEAQ (reference sequence). The CDR3: CASSHAWDNEQFF. In DNA, the CDR3 is TGTGCCAGCAGCCATGCTTGGGACAATGAGCAGTTCTTC.

This chain uses TRBV2 with TRBJ2-7, with TRBD2 matching over 7 bases. Germline loops: CDR1 SNHLY, CDR2 FYNNEI. With 8 bases clipped from V and 2 bases from J, the junction kept 15 bases outside the gene matches. The CDR3 loop spans 16 amino acids. The CDR3 reads CASGSTGGKPPYEQYF. The CDR3 nucleotides read TGTGCCAGCGGTTCCACGGGGGGTAAACCACCCTACGAGCAGTACTTC.

The chain employs TRBV29-1 and TRBJ2-5; 9 nucleotides line up with TRBD2. V lost 3 bases, J lost 2 bases, and 16 bases stayed unmatched. Germline V gene lookup returns CDR1 SQVTM and CDR2 ANQGSEA. CDR3 size: 18 residues. The CDR3, as DNA: TGCAGCGTTGATGGTCCGGGTCTAGCGGGGACCAGTCAAGAGACCCAGTACTTC. Translated: CSVDGPGLAGTSQETQYF.

This clonotype was seen more than once but under ten times. The V and J genes are TRBV6-1 and TRBJ2-5, with TRBD2 matching 14 bases. The CDR3 has 17 residues. Losses at the gene ends were 6 bases for V and 4 bases for J; bases not matched to a gene: 10. From germline, CDR1 is MNHNS and CDR2 SASEGT. Written as DNA, the CDR3 is TGTGCCAGCAGGCCCCCCGGGGGACTAGCGGGGGTAGAGACCCAGTACTTC. Its translation: CASRPPGGLAGVETQYF.

This clonotype showed up many times. The chain recombines TRBV5-6 with TRBJ2-5; D gene uncertain. Germline V gene lookup returns CDR1 SGHDT and CDR2 YYEEEE. The V end lost 4 bases, the J end lost 0 bases, and 7 bases lay between the germline ends. The CDR3 is 13 amino acids. The DNA for the CDR3 is TGTGCCAGCAGCCCAATGGACCAAGAGACCCAGTACTTC. This encodes CASSPMDQETQYF.

Ten or more counts support this clonotype. V and J are TRBV7-6 and TRBJ1-1; 8 bases agree with TRBD1. V trimming: 3 bases; J trimming: 7 bases; junction bases outside the gene matches: 10. This CDR3 has 15 amino acids. CDR1 SGHVS and CDR2 FNYEAQ come from the germline V gene. CDR3 in DNA: TGTGCCAGCAGCTTCCGACAGGGGTTGGAGGATGAAGCTTTCTTT. This sequence encodes CASSFRQGLEDEAFF.

This clonotype was counted a few times. The chain combines TRBV4-1 with TRBJ2-3, with 10 positions matching TRBD1. The CDR3 length is 16 residues. With V trimmed by 1 base and J by 6 bases, 7 bases remained unmatched. The germline V gene has CDR1 MGHRA and CDR2 YSYEKL. Written as DNA, the CDR3 is TGCGCCAGCAGCCAAGTAGACAGGGGGCTAGAGGATACGCAGTATTTT. Amino acids: CASSQVDRGLEDTQYF.

Turning to this clonotype: This may come from a read error, since a much larger clone is one base off. In DNA form, the CDR3 reads TGCAGCGTTGAAGATCTTTTGGGGCAGGGAGATGGCGACACCTTC. This gives the protein CSVEDLLGQGDGDTF. The J gene is TRBJ1-2, the V gene TRBV29-1, with D possibly TRBD1 on 5 matching bases. Germline V CDR1 and CDR2: SQVTM, ANQGSEA. This CDR3 is built from 15 residues.

This chain uses TRBV7-9 with TRBJ2-1, with TRBD2 as a possible D gene (6 bases). V lost 4 bases and J 10 bases, leaving 26 bases between the germline ends. The CDR3 is 17 residues long. The V gene's germline CDR1 is SEHNR and CDR2 FQNEAQ (reference sequence). CDR3 in amino acids: CASSSPSGDGHSREQFF. CDR3 sequence (DNA): TGTGCCAGCAGCTCCCCCTCGGGGGACGGCCACTCAAGGGAGCAGTTCTTC.

With regard to this clonotype: Sequence at one end of the junction differs from germline and may be a read error. The chain is built from TRBV5-3 and TRBJ1-4; 11 nucleotides align to TRBD1. TRBV5-3 is an ORF, with its function uncertain. The CDR3 length is 15 residues. The CDR3 loop is CASSWGQGVNEKLFF. In DNA, the CDR3 is TGTGCCAGCAGCTGGGGACAGGGGGTGAACGAAAAACTGTTTTTT.

Concerning this clonotype: This may be a read error, as it is one base from a much larger clone. The V gene is TRBV7-9, the J gene TRBJ2-3; no definite D call. Germline-derived CDR1 and CDR2 are SEHNR and FQNEAQ (reference sequence). The CDR3 runs 14 residues. The CDR3 sequence: CASNLGPGTDTQYF. The CDR3 DNA sequence: TGTGCCAGCAACTTAGGGCCCGGCACAGATACGCAGTATTTT. The variable domain in full, with the rest retrieved from reference TRBV7-9 and TRBJ2-3, is DTGVSQNPRHKITKRGQNVTFRCDPISEHNRLYWYRQTLGQGPEFLTYFQNEAQLEKSRLLSDRFSAERPKGSFSTLEIQRTEQGDSAMYLCASNLGPGTDTQYFGPGTRLTVL.

This clonotype was recorded many times. CDR3 nucleotides: TGTGCCAGCAGTACGCCTAGACAGGGGGCCTACGAGCAGTACTTC. As protein: CASSTPRQGAYEQYF. The V and J genes are TRBV12-3 or TRBV12-4 and TRBJ2-7, with TRBD1 matching over 9 bases. V lost 5 bases to trimming and J lost 2 bases; unmatched junction nucleotides: 7. The CDR3 loop spans 15 amino acids.

This chain links TRBV24-1 with TRBJ2-1, with D possibly being TRBD1 (5 bases). This CDR3 has 15 amino acids. Per the germline V gene, CDR1 is KGHDR and CDR2 is SFDVKD. Trimming left V 0 bases short and J 2 bases short, with 7 bases between. This CDR3 is CATSDLRGTYNEQFF. In nucleotides, the CDR3 is TGTGCCACCAGTGATTTGAGGGGAACCTACAATGAGCAGTTCTTC.

V is TRBV14 and J is TRBJ2-7; the D is unclear. Germline V gives CDR1 SGHDN, CDR2 FVKESK. The CDR3 covers 14 residues. The ends were cut back, 3 bases at V and 4 bases at J, with 13 bases in the middle. CDR3 loop: CASSHWQALYEQYF. As DNA, the CDR3 is TGTGCCAGCAGCCACTGGCAGGCACTTTACGAGCAGTACTTC.

As for this clonotype: A read error may explain this, as a much larger clone is one base away. V is TRBV19 and J is TRBJ2-2; the match to TRBD2 covers 10 bases. The CDR3 has 16 residues. Looked up from germline, CDR1 is LNHDA and CDR2 is SQIVND (reference sequence). CDR3 residues: CTSSILAGADTGELFF. The CDR3 DNA follows: TGTACCAGTAGTATCCTAGCGGGGGCGGACACCGGGGAGCTGTTTTTT.

The gene calls are TRBV19 and TRBJ2-1; possible D gene TRBD1, 6 bases. The CDR3 extends over 14 amino acids. Germline V gene sequence: CDR1 LNHDA, CDR2 SQIVND (reference sequence). With 1 base removed from V and 8 bases from J, the gap between germline ends came to 12 bases. CDR3 sequence (DNA): TGTGCCAGTAGTATAGTCCACAGGGCGGATGAGCAGTTCTTC. Translated, it gives CASSIVHRADEQFF.

In this sample, this clonotype turned up a few times. The chain uses TRBV7-8 and TRBJ1-6; tentative D call: TRBD1 (6 bases). In germline, CDR1 is SGHVS, CDR2 FQNEAQ. The CDR3 loop spans 17 amino acids. Trimming pared 3 bases from V and 1 base from J, leaving 13 bases between. DNA for the CDR3: TGTGCCAGCAGCTTCGGCCGGGGGGCGTCCTATAATTCACCCCTCCACTTT. Its translation: CASSFGRGASYNSPLHF.

This chain uses TRBV20-1 with TRBJ1-3; no clear D. Germline CDR1 is DFQATT and CDR2 is SNEGSKA (reference sequence). There are 16 residues in the CDR3. V gave up 1 base and J gave up 2 bases, with 15 bases separating them. Written as DNA, the CDR3 is TGCAGTGCTAGAGCCCCGGGATACACGGCTGGAAACACCATATATTTT. It is translated as CSARAPGYTAGNTIYF.

The chain uses TRBV19 and TRBJ2-1; 7 bases map to TRBD2. This CDR3 is 15 amino acids long. Germline trimming cut 7 bases from V and 2 bases from J; bases unmatched to any gene: 8. Germline assignment: CDR1 LNHDA and CDR2 SQIVND (reference sequence). The CDR3 DNA follows: TGTGCCAGTACCCCTGCTAGCGGACCCTACAATGAGCAGTTCTTC. It specifies CASTPASGPYNEQFF.

Ten or more counts support this clonotype. This chain connects TRBV7-2 to TRBJ2-1; D uncertain. The germline gives CDR1 SGHTA, CDR2 FQGNSA. Between the trimmed V and J ends, which lost 1 base and 7 bases, there was a span of 8 bases. The CDR3 loop spans 13 amino acids. CDR3 coding DNA: TGTGCCAGCAGCTTAGTTTGGCAAAATGAGCAGTTCTTC. Translating it yields CASSLVWQNEQFF.

This chain uses TRBV10-3 with TRBJ1-1; weak D call: TRBD1 (5 bases). V lost 7 bases to trimming and J lost 3 bases, with 12 bases between them. The germline CDR1 and CDR2 sequences are ENHRY and SYGVKD. The CDR3 has 13 amino acids. CDR3 bases: TGTGCCATCAATGGGGGGGGAGACACTGAAGCTTTCTTT. Protein product: CAINGGGDTEAFF.